This T cell receptor (beta chain) was observed in a study of blood T cell repertoires in COVID-19. The wider study: Acute and convalescent COVID-19 specimens originated in the United States, Italy and Spain. PBMCs, B-cell-depleted T cells, or T cells provided the cDNA or gDNA that made up the material.

Per the authors' pipeline: Estimation of nucleated cell counts relied on the amplification of reference gene primers. Using immunoSEQ multiplex PCR, the repertoire was profiled, and TCRdb retains in-frame clones only, with some absent. V and J calls and clone size follow that table, whereas D and trimming were derived from the DNA. The sample shows about 220,000 clones, around 80% of them seen only once. Sample: peripheral blood. This sequence was found in a woman in her 70s with acute or convalescent COVID-19.

CDR3 sequence reads: CASSSQPPGTGSAGELFF. The CDR3 region has the DNA TGCGCCAGCAGCAGCCAACCTCCCGGGACAGGGTCTGCCGGGGAGCTGTTTTTT. This chain links TRBV5-1 with TRBJ2-2; TRBD1 matches 9 bases. The CDR3 covers 18 residues. Germline V gene sequence: CDR1 SGHRS, CDR2 YFSETQ. With V trimmed by 4 bases and J by 6 bases, 16 bases remained unmatched.